This TCR beta chain was captured by sequencing in a study of T cell clonality in common variable immunodeficiency. Method: immunoSEQ multiplex PCR; TCRdb's copy keeps in-frame clones and lacks some. Altogether around 7,100 clones were found in the sample, and no singletons occur. CDR3 size: 14 residues. Germline CDR1 reads SGHVS; CDR2 reads FNYEAQ. V gave up 4 bases and J gave up 0 bases, with 6 bases separating them. Turning to this clone: The antigen remains undetermined. The CDR3 end falls 3 residues outside the read, so it is completed with the germline J gene.

Findings of the study overall: Fewer deletions and N-nucleotide insertions were reportedly seen in common variable immunodeficiency TCR beta sequences. TCRbeta clonality was increased in CVID versus healthy controls.

Patients had low serum IgG, IgA and/or IgM and specific antibody deficiency. Sequencing was done on a sample of peripheral blood mononuclear cells. The chain couples TRBV7-6 to TRBJ2-2; D remains ambiguous. This sequence was found in a human donor with common variable immunodeficiency. CDR3 DNA (partial): TGTGCCAGCAGCTCTAACCCGAACACCGGGGAG. It yields the protein CASSSNPNTGE. The whole CDR3 sequence is CASSSNPNTGELFF.